This T cell receptor beta chain came from a study of Graves' ophthalmopathy and Graves' hyperthyroidism (dated by TCRdb to between 2017 and 2018). Some background on the complete study: A patient counted as having stable hyperthyroidism if there was no progression to ophthalmopathy within 18 months of follow-up. The study used TCR beta repertoire signatures to distinguish Graves' ophthalmopathy from Graves' hyperthyroidism and to predict progression to ophthalmopathy. In total, 135 blood samples were TCR-sequenced: under 45 ophthalmopathy, roughly 80 hyperthyroidism and roughly 17 hyperthyroidism-to-ophthalmopathy patients. A discovery set of 90 to 100 patients (around 40 ophthalmopathy, about 55 stable hyperthyroidism) was enrolled to explore V-J signatures distinguishing ophthalmopathy from hyperthyroidism. An independent validation cohort comprised under 20 hyperthyroidism patients and around 16 patients who later progressed from hyperthyroidism to ophthalmopathy. In several hyperthyroidism patients, the T-cell repertoires found in thyroid tissue were compared with those found in blood. Once sampling was done, hyperthyroidism patients were given methimazole at a starting dose of 30 mg daily, while ophthalmopathy patients were given high-dose intravenous methylprednisolone.

Hyperthyroidism patients were newly diagnosed, were aged 18 to 65 years, and had a disease duration under 2 months. Anyone with other autoimmune diseases, uncontrolled infections, pregnancy or lactation was excluded from the study. Diagnosis relied on clinical symptoms, serum thyroxine, TRAb, thyroid ultrasound and orbital computed tomography. Total RNA was extracted using Trizol reagent, and RNA quality was checked on an Agilent 2100 Bioanalyzer. For repertoire sequencing, TCR beta CDR3 regions were amplified from RNA transcripts. The first round was an RT-PCR using HTBI primers with the Qiagen OneStep RT-PCR kit, and this first round was followed by a second-round multiplex PCR, then size selection and purification. Libraries were sequenced paired-end with 100 bp reads on an Illumina HiSeq2000. Per the authors' processing: SOAPnuke was used to process the reads, removing any read that contained adapters or uncalled bases, had a mean Phred below 15, or lacked an exact match to the constant primer or identifier. COPE v1.2.5 was used to merge the high-quality paired reads. Unique nucleotide sequences were defined as clonotypes and aligned to IMGT TRB V, D and J references using MiTCR v1.1. Analysis was restricted to V-J combinations with a frequency above 0.0001, which covered 98% to 99.2% of repertoires. For each V-J combination, a TCR clonal expansion and chaos score was defined as F50 clonal expansion divided by the chaos observed in the TCRdist matrix. Welch's t-statistics and random forest were used to reduce features to 10 to 15 V-J combinations, which were fed into a naive Bayes classifier. Thyroid-blood repertoire similarity was quantified with the Morisita-Horn index. TCRdb applied fastp at Q25 and MiXCR to the public reads, then kept only in-frame beta chains. When rows share a CDR3 protein, they turn into one entry using the most common DNA and genes. The V and J calls come from TCRdb's annotation, not from the publication. For this sample the table gives 900,000 to 1,200,000 distinct CDR3 sequences, of which about 36% were detected only once. The top ten constitute approximately 12% of the sample.

Results the study describes overall, beyond this receptor: In cross-validation, the 13-signature model distinguished ophthalmopathy from stable hyperthyroidism with about 88% sensitivity and about 84% specificity, and in the test set the corresponding values were about 80% and 75%. In validation, the model predicted ophthalmopathy progression with nearly 71% sensitivity and 72.22% specificity; 12 predicted patients were CT-confirmed with GO in a median of 6.5 months. Most of the expanded thyroid clonotypes with a frequency above 0.001 were also detected in blood, and it was suggested that the thyroid immune response may be reflected by blood repertoires. No statistical method was used to set the sample size in advance, and the investigators knew which group each participant was assigned to.

This clonotype was seen only once. The specificity of this receptor is unknown. Base qualities were left out, and no much larger clone turns up one base away. A single read constitutes weak evidence. Taken from the germline V gene, the CDR1 and CDR2 loops are SQVTM and ANQGSEA. The CDR3, from cysteine to phenylalanine, totals 13 residues. The sequence is cut down to CDR3 DNA, 39 bases in frame from base 1. V gives up 4 bases and J gives up 3 bases, and the segment between their germline ends measures 9 bases. The sequence was collected from an adult man with Graves' hyperthyroidism. The chain uses TRBV29-1 and TRBJ2-2, with the D call tentatively TRBD1 or TRBD2, each fitting 5 bases. Sample: peripheral blood or thyroid tissue (not recorded which). The DNA reads as follows: TGCAGCGTTGGCGTGGGGGACACCGGGGAGCTGTTTTTT. Translated, it gives CSVGVGDTGELFF.